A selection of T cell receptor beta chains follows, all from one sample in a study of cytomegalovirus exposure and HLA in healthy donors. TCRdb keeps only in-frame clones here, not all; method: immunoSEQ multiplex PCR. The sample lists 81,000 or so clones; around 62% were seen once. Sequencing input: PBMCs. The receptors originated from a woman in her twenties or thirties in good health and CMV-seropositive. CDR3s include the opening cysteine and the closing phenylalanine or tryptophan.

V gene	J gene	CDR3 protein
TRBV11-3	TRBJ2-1	CASSLDSGRNNEQFF
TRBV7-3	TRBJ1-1	CASSSGDHTEAFF
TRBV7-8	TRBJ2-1	CASSLRDILGNEQFF
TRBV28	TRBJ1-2	CASRTGQGAPNYGYTF
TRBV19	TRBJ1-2	CATNDRGLANYGYTF
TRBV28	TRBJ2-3	CASSSLPRVVAGSGTDTQYF
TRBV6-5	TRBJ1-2	CASSPIESQDGYPF
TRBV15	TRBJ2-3	CATSASRLARGTDTQYF
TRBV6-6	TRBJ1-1	CASTGQSTEAFF
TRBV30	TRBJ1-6	CAWKGDSVHNSPLHF
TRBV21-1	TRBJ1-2	CASSKPEPGTGELGYGYTF
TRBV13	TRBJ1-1	CASSPEGSTEAFF
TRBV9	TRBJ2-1	CASSVEGGGGNEQFF
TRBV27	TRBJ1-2	CASRPADENYGYTF
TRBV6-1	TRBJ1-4	CATRTGRDEKLFF
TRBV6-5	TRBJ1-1	CASSQSHSGTEAFF
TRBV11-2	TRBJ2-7	CASSRTTSTYEQYF
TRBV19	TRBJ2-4	CASSIGTGFRIQYF
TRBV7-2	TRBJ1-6	CASMRGTSGSPLHF
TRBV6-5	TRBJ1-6	CASSLRTGPNSPLHF
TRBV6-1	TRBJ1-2	CASSGGLSGAQGYTF
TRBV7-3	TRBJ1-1	CASSRGQGATEAFF
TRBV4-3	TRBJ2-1	CASSQEEGTTRFF
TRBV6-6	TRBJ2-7	CASSTLSGAVLEQYF
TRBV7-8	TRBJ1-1	CASSLRTDMNTEAFF
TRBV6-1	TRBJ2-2	CASRTGTGDIWELFF
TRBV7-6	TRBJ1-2	CASSPGQGGYTF
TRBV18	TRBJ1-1	CASSPGQGGHTEAFF
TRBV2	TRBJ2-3	CATRQGDTQYF
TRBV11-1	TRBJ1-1	CASSPDSYTEAFF
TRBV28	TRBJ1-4	CASTSDRGLEKLFF
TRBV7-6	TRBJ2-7	CASSHRQGGSYEQYF
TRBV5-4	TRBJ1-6	CASSLNPGIGNSPLHF
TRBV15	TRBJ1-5	CATSRDRGLNQPQHF
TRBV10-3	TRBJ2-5	CAISHPRPGTGDETQYF
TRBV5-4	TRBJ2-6	CASSQEEGSGANVLTF
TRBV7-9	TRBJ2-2	CASVWGGTGELFF
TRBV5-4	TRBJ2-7	CASSLGLKSYEQYF
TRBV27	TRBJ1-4	CAGSSRGPYATNEKLFF
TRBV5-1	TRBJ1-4	CASSLRGDRSTNEKLFF
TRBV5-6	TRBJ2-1	CASSFGPSSYNEQFF
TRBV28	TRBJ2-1	CASSLTGVREQFF
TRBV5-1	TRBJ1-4	CASSLSGATNEKLFF